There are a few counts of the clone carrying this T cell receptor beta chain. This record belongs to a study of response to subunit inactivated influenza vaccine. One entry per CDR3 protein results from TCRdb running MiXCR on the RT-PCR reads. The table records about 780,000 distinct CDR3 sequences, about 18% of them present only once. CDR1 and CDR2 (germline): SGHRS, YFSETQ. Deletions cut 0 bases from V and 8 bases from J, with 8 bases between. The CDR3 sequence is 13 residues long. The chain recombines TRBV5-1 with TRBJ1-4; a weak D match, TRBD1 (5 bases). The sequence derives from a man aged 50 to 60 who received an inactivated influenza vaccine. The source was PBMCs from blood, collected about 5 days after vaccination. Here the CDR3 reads CASSLEGPEKLFF. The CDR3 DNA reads TGCGCCAGCAGCTTGGAGGGACCCGAAAAACTGTTTTTT.